A selection of T cell receptor beta chains follows, all from one sample in a study of blood T cell repertoires in COVID-19. Using immunoSEQ multiplex PCR, the repertoire was profiled, and TCRdb retains in-frame clones only, with some absent. Here the sample spans roughly 84,000 clones, around 75% being singletons. Sample: peripheral blood. These receptors originate from a woman between 45 and 65 years old with acute or convalescent COVID-19. Each CDR3 is given with its conserved first and last residue. D genes are given only for firm matches. Clone size is stated in some rows and not others, as once, few, many or a class when expanded.

D	size	V	J	CDR3	DNA
TRBD1	few	TRBV7-9	TRBJ2-1	CATSSRDRAYNEQFF	TGTGCCACCTCTTCCCGGGACAGGGCCTACAATGAGCAGTTCTTC
.	.	TRBV6-5	TRBJ1-1	CASSYSGTMNTEAFF	TGTGCCAGCAGTTACTCGGGCACAATGAACACTGAAGCTTTCTTT
TRBD1	.	TRBV9	TRBJ1-1	CASSSRGQDEPEAFF	TGTGCCAGCAGCTCCCGGGGACAGGACGAACCTGAAGCTTTCTTT
.	few	TRBV5-6	TRBJ2-7	CASSLYNYANFYEQYF	TGTGCCAGCAGCTTGTACAACTACGCTAATTTCTACGAGCAGTACTTC
TRBD1	.	TRBV12-3/TRBV12-4	TRBJ2-7	CASRRGLGEQYF	TGTGCCAGCCGCAGGGGGCTAGGCGAGCAGTACTTC
TRBD2	once	TRBV24-1	TRBJ2-1	CATSDLVAGGPWFF	TGTGCCACCAGTGATTTGGTAGCGGGGGGGCCGTGGTTCTTC
.	.	TRBV15	TRBJ1-3	CATSRGQATGNTIYF	TGTGCCACCAGCAGAGGACAGGCCACTGGAAACACCATATATTTT
TRBD1	.	TRBV6-2/TRBV6-3	TRBJ2-3	CASSRTGVLTDTQYF	TGTGCCAGCAGCCGTACAGGGGTTCTGACAGATACGCAGTATTTT
TRBD1	.	TRBV4-3	TRBJ1-1	CASSQNLPGQGITEAFF	TGCGCCAGCAGCCAGAATCTCCCGGGACAGGGGATCACTGAAGCTTTCTTT
TRBD2	once	TRBV10-1	TRBJ2-1	CASPSGGANEQFF	TGCGCCAGCCCTAGCGGGGGGGCCAATGAGCAGTTCTTC
TRBD2	.	TRBV9	TRBJ2-3	CASSATGTGGLRGDTQYF	TGTGCCAGCAGCGCCACGGGAACGGGGGGGCTGAGAGGAGATACGCAGTATTTT
.	few	TRBV6-5	TRBJ1-3	CASQPPGAGNTIYF	TGTGCCAGCCAACCACCAGGGGCTGGAAACACCATATATTTT
.	once	TRBV18	TRBJ2-3	CASSPARDTQYF	TGTGCCAGCTCACCAGCGAGAGATACGCAGTATTTT
TRBD2	few	TRBV4-3	TRBJ2-5	CASSLSGGAGETQYF	TGCGCCAGCAGCCTGAGCGGGGGGGCCGGTGAGACCCAGTACTTC
TRBD1	.	TRBV7-2	TRBJ1-1	CASSSTGGYTEAFF	TGTGCCAGCAGCTCAACAGGGGGCTACACTGAAGCTTTCTTT
TRBD1	few	TRBV19	TRBJ2-3	CASSTTGTDTQYF	TGTGCCAGTAGTACGACAGGGACAGATACGCAGTATTTT
.	few	TRBV10-2	TRBJ2-1	CASSDQGEQFF	TGCGCCAGCAGTGACCAGGGGGAGCAGTTCTTC
TRBD1	.	TRBV24-1	TRBJ1-1	CATSDGQGLATEAFF	TGTGCCACCAGTGATGGACAGGGTCTGGCCACTGAAGCTTTCTTT
.	.	TRBV11-2	TRBJ1-4	CASSATGSRGEKLFF	TGTGCCAGCAGCGCCACAGGCTCCAGGGGTGAAAAACTGTTTTTT
TRBD2	.	TRBV7-2	TRBJ2-6	CASSFSGGAPGANVLTF	TGTGCCAGCAGCTTTAGCGGGGGGGCCCCTGGGGCCAACGTCCTGACTTTC
TRBD1	.	TRBV28	TRBJ1-1	CASSPTGGSGTEAFF	TGTGCCAGCAGTCCCACAGGGGGCTCGGGAACTGAAGCTTTCTTT
TRBD1	.	TRBV19	TRBJ1-4	CASSMDRVTEKLFF	TGTGCCAGTAGTATGGACAGGGTGACGGAAAAACTGTTTTTT
.	.	TRBV5-1	TRBJ2-2	CASSLKSGLTGELFF	TGCGCCAGCAGCTTGAAATCAGGGCTCACCGGGGAGCTGTTTTTT
TRBD2	once	TRBV2	TRBJ2-3	CASSESRGGRDTQYF	TGTGCCAGCAGTGAGTCGCGGGGGGGCAGAGATACGCAGTATTTT
TRBD1	.	TRBV15	TRBJ1-6	CATQDSDRAYSPLHF	TGTGCCACCCAGGACTCGGACAGGGCTTATTCACCCCTCCACTTT
.	.	TRBV6-1	TRBJ1-6	CASISAGRKNSPLHF	TGTGCCAGCATATCTGCGGGACGGAAGAATTCACCCCTCCACTTT
TRBD1	.	TRBV18	TRBJ2-5	CASSPWTGEETQYF	TGTGCCAGCTCACCATGGACAGGGGAAGAGACCCAGTACTTC
TRBD1	once	TRBV11-3	TRBJ1-5	CASSHSSGTGYNQPQHF	TGTGCCAGCAGCCATAGCTCCGGGACAGGGTATAATCAGCCCCAGCATTTT
TRBD1	.	TRBV5-1	TRBJ1-2	CASSKGTVGGYTF	TGCGCCAGCAGTAAGGGGACAGTTGGTGGCTACACCTTC
.	.	TRBV5-8	TRBJ1-4	CASSPQQGRGEKLFF	TGTGCCAGCAGCCCCCAACAGGGTAGGGGGGAAAAACTGTTTTTT
TRBD1	once	TRBV28	TRBJ1-2	CASRRTGRAGYTF	TGTGCCAGCAGAAGGACAGGGAGGGCTGGCTACACCTTC
.	.	TRBV20-1	TRBJ1-3	CSARDQGTIYF	TGCAGTGCTAGAGATCAGGGGACCATATATTTT
.	.	TRBV6-1	TRBJ2-3	CASSEGRDTQYF	TGTGCCAGCAGTGAAGGGAGAGATACGCAGTATTTT
.	few	TRBV7-9	TRBJ2-1	CASSLAGGDSYNEQFF	TGTGCCAGCAGCTTGGCGGGCGGGGACTCCTACAATGAGCAGTTCTTC
TRBD1	.	TRBV4-1	TRBJ1-4	CASSQEVEMGQGRMKLFF	TGCGCCAGCAGCCAAGAGGTAGAGATGGGACAGGGGAGGATGAAACTGTTTTTT
TRBD2	few	TRBV19	TRBJ2-2	CASSIPRLAGVLGELFF	TGTGCCAGTAGTATCCCTCGACTAGCGGGGGTGCTCGGGGAGCTGTTTTTT
TRBD1	.	TRBV19	TRBJ1-5	CASSITPRTGANQPQHF	TGTGCCAGTAGTATAACCCCAAGGACAGGCGCCAATCAGCCCCAGCATTTT
TRBD1	.	TRBV6-6	TRBJ1-3	CASIPRGTGENTIYF	TGTGCCAGCATCCCCAGAGGGACAGGGGAAAACACCATATATTTT
.	.	TRBV4-3	TRBJ1-5	CASSQDWGGVNQPQHF	TGCGCCAGCAGCCAAGATTGGGGGGGGGTTAATCAGCCCCAGCATTTT
.	.	TRBV7-9	TRBJ1-2	CASSLNSYGYTF	TGTGCCAGCAGCTTAAACTCCTATGGCTACACCTTC
TRBD2	.	TRBV6-2/TRBV6-3	TRBJ2-3	CASSYSTSGGSTDTQYF	TGTGCCAGCAGTTACTCCACTAGCGGGGGAAGCACAGATACGCAGTATTTT
.	.	TRBV29-1	TRBJ2-2	CSVDRAGELFF	TGCAGCGTTGACCGGGCCGGGGAGCTGTTTTTT
.	few	TRBV3-1/TRBV3-2	TRBJ1-6	CASSQVTGYSPLHF	TGTGCCAGCAGCCAGGTAACAGGATATTCACCCCTCCACTTT
TRBD2	.	TRBV28	TRBJ2-1	CASSLFASGGPGGNEQFF	TGTGCCAGCAGTTTATTCGCTAGCGGGGGCCCCGGGGGTAATGAGCAGTTCTTC
.	.	TRBV5-1	TRBJ1-1	CASSRPGAEAFF	TGCGCCAGCAGCCGGCCGGGGGCTGAAGCTTTCTTT
.	.	TRBV5-6	TRBJ1-1	CASSPTERDDTEAFF	TGTGCCAGCAGCCCTACCGAGCGGGATGACACTGAAGCTTTCTTT
TRBD1	.	TRBV5-4	TRBJ2-7	CASSLGQGVTYEQYF	TGTGCCAGCAGCTTGGGACAGGGTGTCACCTACGAGCAGTACTTC
.	.	TRBV29-1	TRBJ2-2	CSVVTLANTGELFF	TGCAGCGTAGTGACACTCGCGAACACCGGGGAGCTGTTTTTT
.	.	TRBV5-8	TRBJ2-3	CASSPEAGSDTQYF	TGTGCCAGCAGCCCTGAGGCAGGGTCGGATACGCAGTATTTT
TRBD1	.	TRBV5-1	TRBJ2-5	CASSLARQGVETQYF	TGCGCCAGCAGCTTGGCTAGACAGGGCGTAGAGACCCAGTACTTC